These 21 T cell receptor beta chains were all obtained from the same sample, sequenced in a study of shared clonotypes between healthy human individuals. Assay: immunoSEQ multiplex PCR; the TCRdb copy retains only in-frame clones and omits some. The data hold roughly 2,300,000 clones, with less than 95% observed a single time. The sample was naive CD4+ T cells from PBMCs. Subset of the sample: CD45RA+ positively selected. All receptors derive from a man younger than 30 in good health. Some clones in this sample may be carry-over from other donors' samples.

This rearrangement joins TRBV5-1 to TRBJ2-5; 8 nucleotides agree with TRBD2. The CDR3 spans 14 residues. CDR1 and CDR2 (germline): SGHRS, YFSETQ. Trimming took 4 bases from V and 5 from J; bases not matched to a gene: 7. The CDR3 loop is CASSLSGSLETQYF. The CDR3 DNA reads as TGCGCCAGCAGCCTCAGCGGGAGCCTCGAGACCCAGTACTTC.

Comments on this clone: Other nucleotide sequences in the sample specify the same CDR3. The V and J genes are TRBV27 and TRBJ1-5; possibly TRBD1 for D (6 bases). This CDR3 contains 14 residues. Trimming removed 2 bases at V and 4 bases at J, with 9 bases between. Germline V gives CDR1 MNHEY, CDR2 SMNVEV (reference sequence). As DNA, the CDR3 is TGTGCCAGCAGTTTAGTACAGGGTAATCAGCCCCAGCATTTT. Translated, it gives CASSLVQGNQPQHF.

The V call is TRBV7-3, the J call TRBJ2-5, with D tentatively TRBD1 (5 bases). V was cut by 1 base and J by 5 bases, with 8 bases left in between. CDR1 is SGHTA, CDR2 FQGTGA, per germline. The CDR3 totals 13 residues. The DNA of the CDR3 is TGTGCCAGCAGCTTAATGTCAGGGGAGACCCAGTACTTC. Its translation: CASSLMSGETQYF. The full variable domain, completed using reference TRBV7-3 and TRBJ2-5, is GAGVSQTPSNKVTEKGKYVELRCDPISGHTALYWYRQSLGQGPEFLIYFQGTGAADDSGLPNDRFFAVRPEGSVSTLKIQRTERGDSAVYLCASSLMSGETQYFGPGTRLLVL.

The chain recombines TRBV7-2 with TRBJ2-1; D gene ambiguous. Germline CDR1 reads SGHTA; CDR2 reads FQGNSA. The CDR3 contains 13 residues. Trimming left V 4 bases short and J 4 bases short, with 8 bases between. The CDR3 loop is CASSSSKYNEQFF. As DNA, the CDR3 is TGTGCCAGCAGCTCCAGTAAGTACAATGAGCAGTTCTTC.

The rearrangement uses TRBV27 and TRBJ2-7, with 11 positions matching TRBD1. CDR1 MNHEY and CDR2 SMNVEV come from the germline V gene (reference sequence). V lost 5 bases to trimming and J lost 3 bases; unmatched junction nucleotides: 6. The CDR3 runs 15 residues. CDR3 in amino acids: CASSRGQGAYYEQYF. As DNA, the CDR3 is TGTGCCAGCAGTCGAGGACAGGGGGCTTACTACGAGCAGTACTTC.

V and J are TRBV25-1 and TRBJ2-7, with 10 nucleotides matching TRBD1. Germline CDR1 and CDR2: MGHDK and SYGVNS. This CDR3 region has 16 residues. The J segment lost 3 bases and the V segment lost 5 bases, leaving 10 bases of the junction unmatched. This chain's CDR3 is CASSSFLGQGNYEQYF. The CDR3 DNA is TGTGCCAGCAGTAGTTTTTTGGGACAGGGGAACTACGAGCAGTACTTC.

V usage is TRBV7-9 and J usage is TRBJ1-6; the D gene is possibly TRBD1 (5 bases). Trimming pared 5 bases from V and 9 bases from J, leaving 17 bases between. The CDR3 runs to 15 residues. Germline V gene lookup returns CDR1 SEHNR and CDR2 FQNEAQ (reference sequence). The CDR3 nucleotides are TGTGCCAGCAGCGAAGACAGCCGTAGTATTTCACCCCTCCACTTT. Translation: CASSEDSRSISPLHF.

The chain combines TRBV4-2 with TRBJ1-5; TRBD1 aligns across 9 bases. CDR3 length: 18 amino acids. The V gene's germline CDR1 is LGHNA and CDR2 YNFKEQ. V dropped 1 base and J dropped 6; count of bases not matched to a gene: 13. CDR3 region: CASSQVFLDGQGSQPQHF. The CDR3 nucleotides read TGTGCCAGCAGCCAAGTCTTTTTAGACGGACAGGGGTCTCAGCCCCAGCATTTT.

V usage is TRBV6-5 and J usage is TRBJ2-7; 10 bases are a match to TRBD2. Germline assignment: CDR1 MNHEY and CDR2 SVGAGI. The CDR3 contains 16 residues. V trimming: 2 bases; J trimming: 2 bases; junction bases outside the gene matches: 6. The CDR3 loop reads CASSYKWTSGAYEQYF. The CDR3 DNA sequence: TGTGCCAGCAGTTACAAGTGGACTAGCGGAGCCTACGAGCAGTACTTC.

The chain links TRBV5-1 to TRBJ2-5, with D maybe TRBD2 (7 bases). Per germline, CDR1 SGHRS and CDR2 YFSETQ. The V and J ends lost 3 bases and 4 bases respectively, with 22 bases between them. The CDR3 is 17 residues long. The CDR3 loop reads CASSSGEVAGAGETQYF. The CDR3 DNA reads TGCGCCAGCAGCTCCGGGGAGGTCGCGGGGGCCGGAGAGACCCAGTACTTC. Combining the CDR3 with reference TRBV5-1 and TRBJ2-5 gives the whole variable domain KAGVTQTPRYLIKTRGQQVTLSCSPISGHRSVSWYQQTPGQGLQFLFEYFSETQRNKGNFPGRFSGRQFSNSRSEMNVSTLELGDSALYLCASSSGEVAGAGETQYFGPGTRLLVL.

The J gene is TRBJ2-5, the V gene TRBV7-9, with a weak D call TRBD2 (6 bases). Germline assignment: CDR1 SEHNR and CDR2 FQNEAQ (reference sequence). The CDR3 length is 17 residues. Trimming shortened V by 0 bases and J by 5 bases, and 19 bases separated the two germline ends. CDR3 nucleotide sequence: TGTGCCAGCAGCTTAGCGTGGGCCACGGGGGTTGGTGAGACCCAGTACTTC. Its translation is CASSLAWATGVGETQYF.

The rearrangement uses TRBV5-4 and TRBJ1-1; 8 nucleotides line up with TRBD1. CDR1 and CDR2 (germline): SGHNT, YYREEE (reference sequence). With 4 bases clipped from V and 3 bases from J, the junction kept 5 bases outside the gene matches. The CDR3 has 14 amino acids. Here the CDR3 reads CASSTGQGDTEAFF. Written as DNA, the CDR3 is TGTGCCAGCAGCACCGGACAGGGCGACACTGAAGCTTTCTTT.

This chain joins TRBV5-1 and TRBJ1-1, with TRBD1 as a possible D gene (5 bases). This CDR3 region has 14 residues. V was trimmed by 2 bases and J by 5 bases, leaving 13 bases between them. Germline CDR1 is SGHRS and CDR2 is YFSETQ. The CDR3 DNA reads as TGCGCCAGCAGCTTAAGGGACCCAGGGACTGAAGCTTTCTTT. Residues: CASSLRDPGTEAFF.

The chain has TRBV6-6 and TRBJ1-2, with no clear D. The CDR3 is 14 residues long. V shed 0 bases and J shed 8 bases, with 13 bases lying between them. Germline CDR1 and CDR2: MNHNY and SVGAGI (reference sequence). The CDR3 loop reads CASSYSNPTYGYTF. In nucleotides, the CDR3 is TGTGCCAGCAGTTACTCTAACCCCACTTACGGCTACACCTTC.

The chain has TRBV25-1 and TRBJ2-1; 9 bases align to TRBD2. Looked up from germline, CDR1 is MGHDK and CDR2 is SYGVNS. Germline trimming cut 5 bases from V and 7 bases from J; bases unmatched to any gene: 6. The CDR3 loop spans 14 amino acids. Here the CDR3 DNA reads TGTGCCAGCAGTTCGCTAGCGGGATATAATGAGCAGTTCTTC. This gives the protein CASSSLAGYNEQFF.

The V gene is TRBV10-2, the J gene TRBJ1-2; D not certain. The CDR3 length is 15 residues. CDR1 and CDR2 (germline): WSHSY, SAAADI. With 0 bases removed from V and 5 bases from J, the gap between germline ends came to 13 bases. CDR3 sequence reads: CASSESQASWYGYTF. DNA of the CDR3: TGCGCCAGCAGTGAGTCCCAGGCCTCGTGGTATGGCTACACCTTC.

The chain is built from TRBV28 and TRBJ2-7, with TRBD1 matching over 7 bases. V trimming: 6 bases; J trimming: 5 bases; junction bases outside the gene matches: 7. Germline lookup yields CDR1 MDHEN and CDR2 SYDVKM. This CDR3 has 13 amino acids. The CDR3 sequence is CASSTPGQNEQYF. In nucleotides, the CDR3 is TGTGCCAGCAGCACTCCGGGACAGAACGAGCAGTACTTC.

The chain joins TRBV7-9 to TRBJ2-5; a possible D gene is TRBD2 (5 bases). This CDR3 is built from 13 residues. Trimming removed 8 bases at V and 4 bases at J, with 14 bases between. Germline lookup yields CDR1 SEHNR and CDR2 FQNEAQ (reference sequence). The chain's CDR3 is CASGVEVSETQYF. Written as DNA, the CDR3 is TGTGCCAGCGGGGTGGAGGTTTCAGAGACCCAGTACTTC.

This chain connects TRBV28 to TRBJ1-2; a weak D match, TRBD1 (6 bases). The germline CDR1 and CDR2 sequences are MDHEN and SYDVKM. The CDR3 is made up of 14 amino acids. Trimming removed 5 bases at V and 2 bases at J, with 12 bases between. The CDR3 DNA reads TGTGCCAGCAGTCCCGGGGGGCGCAACTATGGCTACACCTTC. Protein product: CASSPGGRNYGYTF.

A word on this clone: This specimen includes other DNA sequences encoding the same CDR3. The CDR3 DNA is TGCGCCAGCAGCCAAGGCGGGCCGAACACCGGGGAGCTGTTTTTT. It specifies CASSQGGPNTGELFF. The chain joins TRBV4-1 to TRBJ2-2, with D maybe TRBD2 (5 bases). V lost 1 base and J 0 bases, leaving 6 bases between the germline ends. Looked up from germline, CDR1 is MGHRA and CDR2 is YSYEKL. CDR3 length: 15 residues.

The chain carries TRBV30 and TRBJ2-3; 8 positions match TRBD1. The CDR3 has 14 residues. In germline, CDR1 is GTSNPN, CDR2 SVGIG (reference sequence). The V segment lost 3 bases and the J segment 4 bases; nucleotides outside the gene matches: 6. The CDR3 region has the DNA TGTGCCTGGAGAAGGACAGGGATCGCAGATACGCAGTATTTT. Residues: CAWRRTGIADTQYF.